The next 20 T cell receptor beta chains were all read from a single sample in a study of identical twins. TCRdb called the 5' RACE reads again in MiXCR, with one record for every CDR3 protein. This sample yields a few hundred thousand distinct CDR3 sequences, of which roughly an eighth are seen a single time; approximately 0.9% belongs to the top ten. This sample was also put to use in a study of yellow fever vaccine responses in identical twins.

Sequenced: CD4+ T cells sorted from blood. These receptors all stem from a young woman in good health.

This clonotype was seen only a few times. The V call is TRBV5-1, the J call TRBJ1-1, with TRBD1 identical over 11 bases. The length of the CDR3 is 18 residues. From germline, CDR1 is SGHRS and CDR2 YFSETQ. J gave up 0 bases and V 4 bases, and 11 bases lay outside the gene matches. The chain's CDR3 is CASSTGQGAGWLNTEAFF. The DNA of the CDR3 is TGCGCCAGCAGCACAGGACAGGGGGCGGGATGGCTGAACACTGAAGCTTTCTTT.

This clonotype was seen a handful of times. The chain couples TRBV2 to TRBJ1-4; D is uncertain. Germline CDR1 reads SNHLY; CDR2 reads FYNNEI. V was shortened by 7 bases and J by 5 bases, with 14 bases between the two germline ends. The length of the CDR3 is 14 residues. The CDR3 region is CASKGDISNEKLFF. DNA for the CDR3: TGTGCCAGCAAGGGTGACATTTCCAATGAAAAACTGTTTTTT.

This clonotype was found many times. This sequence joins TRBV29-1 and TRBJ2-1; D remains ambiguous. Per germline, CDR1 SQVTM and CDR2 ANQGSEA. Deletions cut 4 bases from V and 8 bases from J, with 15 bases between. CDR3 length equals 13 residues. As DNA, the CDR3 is TGCAGCGTTGTACGTCCCCCATTAGATGAGCAGTTCTTC. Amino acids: CSVVRPPLDEQFF.

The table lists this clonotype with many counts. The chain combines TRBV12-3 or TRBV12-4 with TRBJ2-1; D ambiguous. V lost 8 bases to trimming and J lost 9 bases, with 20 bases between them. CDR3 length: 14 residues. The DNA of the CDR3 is TGTGCCAGCGTCCCGGGCTCTACCTGGAGTGAGCAGTTCTTC. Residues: CASVPGSTWSEQFF.

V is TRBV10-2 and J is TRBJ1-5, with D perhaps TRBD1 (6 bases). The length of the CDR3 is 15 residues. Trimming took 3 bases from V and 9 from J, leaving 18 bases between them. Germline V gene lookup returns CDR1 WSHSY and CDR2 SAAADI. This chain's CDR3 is CASSDFGGVFMPQHF. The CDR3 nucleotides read TGCGCCAGCAGTGATTTCGGGGGCGTATTTATGCCCCAGCATTTT.

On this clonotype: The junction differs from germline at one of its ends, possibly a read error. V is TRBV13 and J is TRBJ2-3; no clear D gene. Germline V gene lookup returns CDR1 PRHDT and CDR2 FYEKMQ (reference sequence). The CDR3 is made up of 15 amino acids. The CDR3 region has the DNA TGTGCCAGCAGCGTCGACAAGAGTACCACCGGTACGCAATATTTT. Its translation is CASSVDKSTTGTQYF.

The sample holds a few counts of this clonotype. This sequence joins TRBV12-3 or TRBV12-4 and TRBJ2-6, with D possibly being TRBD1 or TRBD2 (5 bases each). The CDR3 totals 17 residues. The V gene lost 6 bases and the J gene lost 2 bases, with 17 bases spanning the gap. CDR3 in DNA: TGTGCCAGCAGCCTGTGGACTGGGGGAGCTGGGGCCAACGTCCTGACTTTC. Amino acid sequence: CASSLWTGGAGANVLTF.

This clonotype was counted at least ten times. This chain's CDR3 is CATSDPLAGARDTQYF. In DNA form, the CDR3 reads TGTGCCACCAGTGATCCGCTAGCGGGAGCTAGAGATACGCAGTATTTT. V and J are TRBV24-1 and TRBJ2-3, with TRBD2 matching over 10 bases. The CDR3 sequence is 16 residues long. Looked up from germline, CDR1 is KGHDR and CDR2 is SFDVKD. Trimming cost V 3 bases and J 5 bases; bases outside gene matches: 7.

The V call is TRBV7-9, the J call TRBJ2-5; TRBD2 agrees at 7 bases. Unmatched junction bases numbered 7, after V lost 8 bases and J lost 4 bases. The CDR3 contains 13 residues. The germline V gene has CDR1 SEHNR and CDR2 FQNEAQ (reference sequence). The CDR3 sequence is CASARGVGETQYF. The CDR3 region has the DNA TGTGCCAGCGCTCGGGGGGTTGGAGAGACCCAGTACTTC.

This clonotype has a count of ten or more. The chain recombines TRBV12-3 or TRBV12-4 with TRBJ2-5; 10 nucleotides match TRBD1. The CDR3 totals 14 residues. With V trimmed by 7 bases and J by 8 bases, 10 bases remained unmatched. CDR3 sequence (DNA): TGTGCCAGCAACCCAGGACAGGGGGTCGGAACCCAGTACTTC. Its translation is CASNPGQGVGTQYF.

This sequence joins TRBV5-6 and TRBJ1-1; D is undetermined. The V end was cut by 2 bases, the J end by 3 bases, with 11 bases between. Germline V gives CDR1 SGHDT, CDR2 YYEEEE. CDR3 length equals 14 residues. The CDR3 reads CASSFQARDTEAFF. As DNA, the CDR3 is TGTGCCAGCAGCTTCCAGGCCCGGGACACTGAAGCTTTCTTT.

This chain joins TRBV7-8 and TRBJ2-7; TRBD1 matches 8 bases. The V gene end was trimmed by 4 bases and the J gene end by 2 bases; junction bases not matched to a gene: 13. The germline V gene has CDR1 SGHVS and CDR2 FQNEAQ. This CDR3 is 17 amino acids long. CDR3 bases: TGTGCCAGCAGCTCGCAGATGTATGGGACAGGTACCTACGAGCAGTACTTC. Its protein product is CASSSQMYGTGTYEQYF.

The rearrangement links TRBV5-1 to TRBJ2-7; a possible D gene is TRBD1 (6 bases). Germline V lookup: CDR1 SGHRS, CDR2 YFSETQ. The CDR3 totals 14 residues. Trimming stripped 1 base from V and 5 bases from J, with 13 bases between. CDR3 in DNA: TGCGCCAGCAGCTTGACCAGGGGTACCCACGAGCAGTACTTC. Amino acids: CASSLTRGTHEQYF.

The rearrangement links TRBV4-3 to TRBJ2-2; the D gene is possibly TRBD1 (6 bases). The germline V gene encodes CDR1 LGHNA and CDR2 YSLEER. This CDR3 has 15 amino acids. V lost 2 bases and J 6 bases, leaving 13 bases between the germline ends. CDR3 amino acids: CASSQQQGLAGELFF. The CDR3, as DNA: TGCGCCAGCAGCCAACAACAGGGTTTAGCCGGGGAGCTGTTTTTT.

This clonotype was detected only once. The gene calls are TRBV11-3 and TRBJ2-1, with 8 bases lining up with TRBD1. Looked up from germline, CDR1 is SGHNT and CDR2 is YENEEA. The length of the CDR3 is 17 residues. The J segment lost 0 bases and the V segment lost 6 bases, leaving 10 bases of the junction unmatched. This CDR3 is CASSSDRDGRSYNEQFF. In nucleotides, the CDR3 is TGTGCCAGCAGTTCGGACAGGGACGGACGCTCCTACAATGAGCAGTTCTTC. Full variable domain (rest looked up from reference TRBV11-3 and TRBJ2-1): EAGVVQSPRYKIIEKKQPVAFWCNPISGHNTLYWYLQNLGQGPELLIRYENEEAVDDSQLPKDRFSAERLKGVDSTLKIQPAELGDSAVYLCASSSDRDGRSYNEQFFGPGTRLTVL.

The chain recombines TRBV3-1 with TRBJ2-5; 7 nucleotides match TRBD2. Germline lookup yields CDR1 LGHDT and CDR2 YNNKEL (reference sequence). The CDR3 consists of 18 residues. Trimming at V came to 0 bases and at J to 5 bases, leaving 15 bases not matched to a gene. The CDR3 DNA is TGTGCCAGCAGCCAAGATCCGGCGGCGGGAGTATGGTGGGAGACCCAGTACTTC. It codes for CASSQDPAAGVWWETQYF.

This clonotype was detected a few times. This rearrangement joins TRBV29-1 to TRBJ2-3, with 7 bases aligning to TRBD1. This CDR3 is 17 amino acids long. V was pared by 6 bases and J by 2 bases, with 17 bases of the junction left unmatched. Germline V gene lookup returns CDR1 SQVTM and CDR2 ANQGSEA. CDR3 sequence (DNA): TGCAGCGTAGCCTATTCGCCGGGACAGAGCTACACAGATACGCAGTATTTT. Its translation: CSVAYSPGQSYTDTQYF.

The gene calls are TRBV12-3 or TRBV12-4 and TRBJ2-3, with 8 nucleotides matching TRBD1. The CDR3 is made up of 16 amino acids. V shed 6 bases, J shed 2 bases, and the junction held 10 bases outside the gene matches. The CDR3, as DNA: TGTGCCAGCAGCCACGGACAGGGAATGGCCACAGATACGCAGTATTTT. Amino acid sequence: CASSHGQGMATDTQYF.

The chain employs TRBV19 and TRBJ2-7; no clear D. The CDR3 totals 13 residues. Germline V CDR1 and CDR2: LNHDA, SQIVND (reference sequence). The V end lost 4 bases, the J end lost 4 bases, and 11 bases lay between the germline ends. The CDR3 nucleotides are TGTGCCAGTAGTACCGTATCAGCATACGAGCAGTACTTC. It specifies CASSTVSAYEQYF.

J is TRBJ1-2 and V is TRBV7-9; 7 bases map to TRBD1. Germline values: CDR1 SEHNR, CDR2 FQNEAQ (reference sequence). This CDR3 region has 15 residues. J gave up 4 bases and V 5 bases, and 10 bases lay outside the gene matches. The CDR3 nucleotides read TGTGCCAGCAGCCTGGGACAGACTGTTGCCTATGGCTACACCTTC. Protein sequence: CASSLGQTVAYGYTF.